Presented here are 15 T cell receptor beta chains from one specimen sequenced in a study of blood T cell repertoires in COVID-19. The assay was immunoSEQ multiplex PCR, and TCRdb's table has in-frame clones only and misses some. The data show roughly 20,000 clones, around 83% seen once. The specimen was peripheral blood. These receptors all stem from a human donor in a cohort sampled during active COVID-19.

The DNA of the CDR3 is TGTGCCAGCAGCTACGGTCCGGGGAATGAGCAGTTCTTC. Translation gives CASSYGPGNEQFF. V is TRBV7-9 and J is TRBJ2-1; a weak D match, TRBD2 (5 bases). V was clipped by 4 bases and J by 7 bases, with 11 bases between them. Germline CDR1 and CDR2: SEHNR and FQNEAQ (reference sequence). The CDR3 has 13 residues.

The genes are TRBV28 and TRBJ2-3; perhaps TRBD2 as D (6 bases). Trimming stripped 3 bases from V and 8 bases from J, with 18 bases between. The CDR3 runs 15 residues. Germline lookup yields CDR1 MDHEN and CDR2 SYDVKM. The CDR3 nucleotides are TGTGCCAGCAGTTTGCTGGCGGGATGGGGCGGTACGCAGTATTTT. Translating it yields CASSLLAGWGGTQYF.

The genes are TRBV7-8 and TRBJ1-1, with 10 bases lining up with TRBD1. The CDR3 contains 14 residues. V lost 3 bases and J lost 4; bases outside the gene matches: 2. CDR1 and CDR2 from the germline V gene are SGHVS and FQNEAQ. The CDR3 sequence is CASSLGQGITEAFF. For the CDR3, the DNA is TGTGCCAGCAGCTTGGGACAGGGGATCACTGAAGCTTTCTTT.

CDR3 residues: CASSPAGTPTYNEQFF. CDR3 nucleotides: TGTGCCAGCAGCCCCGCCGGGACTCCAACCTACAATGAGCAGTTCTTC. This chain connects TRBV11-1 to TRBJ2-1; D is perhaps TRBD2 (6 bases). The CDR3 spans 16 residues. Looked up from germline, CDR1 is SGHAT and CDR2 is FQDESV (reference sequence). V was trimmed by 5 bases and J by 2 bases, leaving 16 bases between them.

The rearrangement links TRBV7-9 to TRBJ1-5; 9 nucleotides match TRBD1. Per germline, CDR1 SEHNR and CDR2 FQNEAQ (reference sequence). Unmatched junction bases numbered 8, after V lost 5 bases and J lost 6 bases. The CDR3 sequence is 15 residues long. CDR3 loop: CASSPGQGFGQPQHF. For the CDR3, the DNA is TGTGCCAGCAGCCCGGGACAGGGTTTCGGTCAGCCCCAGCATTTT.

There are a few counts of this clone. The chain is built from TRBV7-5 and TRBJ1-5. TRBV7-5 is shown as a pseudogene. There are 18 residues in the CDR3. This CDR3 reads CVRSSSLGSGAGHQPQHF. CDR3 in DNA: TGTGTCAGAAGCTCTAGTCTTGGCAGTGGAGCGGGCCATCAGCCCCAGCATTTT.

This chain connects TRBV27 to TRBJ2-7, with 11 bases fitting TRBD2. CDR3 length: 16 amino acids. The V segment lost 2 bases and the J segment 1 base; nucleotides outside the gene matches: 4. Germline values: CDR1 MNHEY, CDR2 SMNVEV (reference sequence). The CDR3 sequence: CASSLRLAGGSYEQYF. CDR3 sequence (DNA): TGTGCCAGCAGTTTAAGGCTAGCGGGAGGTTCCTACGAGCAGTACTTC.

This clone was counted a few times. The V and J genes are TRBV2 and TRBJ1-2; the match to TRBD1 covers 9 bases. The CDR3 is 15 residues long. Per germline, CDR1 SNHLY and CDR2 FYNNEI. V shed 6 bases and J 1 base; nucleotides not matched to a gene: 6. CDR3 bases: TGTGCCAGCAGCTCTGGACAGGGGCTTAACTATGGCTACACCTTC. Amino acid sequence: CASSSGQGLNYGYTF.

The gene calls are TRBV27 and TRBJ1-1; tentatively, D is TRBD1 (6 bases). The CDR3 sequence is 15 residues long. The germline V gene encodes CDR1 MNHEY and CDR2 SMNVEV (reference sequence). V was cut by 4 bases and J by 5 bases, with 17 bases left in between. The CDR3 bases are TGTGCCAGCAGTTCCACAGGGACTATAGGGACTGAAGCTTTCTTT. Its translation: CASSSTGTIGTEAFF.

The chain combines TRBV28 with TRBJ1-1; no reliable D call. The CDR3 runs to 11 residues. The V gene's germline CDR1 is MDHEN and CDR2 SYDVKM. V dropped 5 bases and J dropped 5 bases, with 6 bases sitting between them. CDR3 region: CASSERTEAFF. In nucleotides, the CDR3 is TGTGCCAGCAGTGAGAGAACTGAAGCTTTCTTT.

The chain links TRBV18 to TRBJ1-1, with D possibly being TRBD1 (6 bases). Trimming pared 5 bases from V and 1 base from J, leaving 8 bases between. The CDR3 sequence is 13 residues long. Germline CDR1 and CDR2: KGHSH and LQKENI. CDR3 in DNA: TGTGCCAGCTCAGGACAGCAGAACACTGAAGCTTTCTTT. Residues: CASSGQQNTEAFF.

This chain uses TRBV6-5 with TRBJ2-7, with TRBD2 identical over 7 bases. Germline loops: CDR1 MNHEY, CDR2 SVGAGI. CDR3 length equals 16 residues. After removal of 0 bases from V and 1 base from J, the junction contained 6 bases not matched to a gene. CDR3 amino acids: CASSYSAAGVSYEQYF. The CDR3 nucleotides read TGTGCCAGCAGTTACTCGGCGGCGGGAGTTTCCTACGAGCAGTACTTC.

The CDR3 DNA is TGTGCCACCAGCAGAGTAGGTAGCGGGAGTGAGACCCAGTACTTC. It codes for CATSRVGSGSETQYF. The chain uses TRBV15 and TRBJ2-5, with TRBD2 matching 9 bases. The length of the CDR3 is 15 residues. The V gene's germline CDR1 is LNHNV and CDR2 YYDKDF (reference sequence). Trimming removed 1 base from V and 5 bases from J; junction bases left unmatched: 5. Together with reference TRBV15 and TRBJ2-5, the CDR3 gives the full variable domain: DAMVIQNPRYQVTQFGKPVTLSCSQTLNHNVMYWYQQKSSQAPKLLFHYYDKDFNNEADTPDNFQSRRPNTSFCFLDIRSPGLGDTAMYLCATSRVGSGSETQYFGPGTRLLVL.

This clone turned up a few times. The chain joins TRBV12-3 or TRBV12-4 to TRBJ1-5; TRBD1 matches 7 bases. The CDR3 is 13 residues long. J was trimmed by 3 bases and V by 8 bases; bases with no gene match: 4. CDR3 residues: CASGQALNQPQHF. For the CDR3, the DNA is TGTGCCAGCGGACAGGCGCTCAATCAGCCCCAGCATTTT.

The V gene is TRBV28, the J gene TRBJ1-1; tentatively, D is TRBD1 (5 bases). Germline values: CDR1 MDHEN, CDR2 SYDVKM. The germline V and J ends were trimmed by 7 bases and 5 bases, with 8 bases remaining between them. This CDR3 region has 11 residues. The CDR3 DNA follows: TGTGCCAGCACCAGGGATACTGAAGCTTTCTTT. This sequence encodes CASTRDTEAFF. The whole variable domain, remainder taken from reference TRBV28 and TRBJ1-1, is DVKVTQSSRYLVKRTGEKVFLECVQDMDHENMFWYRQDPGLGLRLIYFSYDVKMKEKGDIPEGYSVSREKKERFSLILESASTNQTSMYLCASTRDTEAFFGQGTRLTVV.